Listed here are 27 T cell receptor beta chains from one sample, sequenced in a study of monozygotic twins with inflammatory bowel disease. Reprocessing the 5' RACE reads, TCRdb reports a single entry for every CDR3 protein and omits DNA. Its table lists under 200,000 distinct CDR3 sequences. The material sequenced was blood. The receptor set was obtained from a human donor with ulcerative colitis or Crohn's disease, or a healthy co-twin of an affected twin (not recorded which).

Here the CDR3 reads CASSPTTGTDGYTF. The chain has TRBV3-1 and TRBJ1-2; checking the TCRdb D call of TRBD1 is not possible without DNA. CDR1 and CDR2 (germline): LGHDT, YNNKEL (reference sequence). This CDR3 is built from 14 residues.

The chain has TRBV5-4 and TRBJ2-1; the D call from TCRdb, TRBD2, cannot be confirmed without DNA. The germline gives CDR1 SGHNT, CDR2 YYREEE (reference sequence). The CDR3 sequence is 16 residues long. The CDR3 is CASSLGLGGGPFEQFF.

The CDR3 is CASSLWSGGRAQIYNEQFF. This rearrangement joins TRBV12-3 or TRBV12-4 to TRBJ2-1; TCRdb calls TRBD2, which cannot be checked without DNA. CDR3 size: 19 residues.

The chain recombines TRBV5-1 with TRBJ2-5; there is no DNA to check the TCRdb D call of TRBD2. The germline V gene encodes CDR1 SGHRS and CDR2 YFSETQ. The CDR3 is made up of 16 amino acids. Here the CDR3 reads CASSPDYAVIKETQYF.

The chain uses TRBV2 and TRBJ1-5. The V gene's germline CDR1 is SNHLY and CDR2 FYNNEI. This CDR3 spans 11 amino acids. This CDR3 reads CASGYNQPQHF.

J is TRBJ2-5 and V is TRBV12-3 or TRBV12-4; the TRBD2 assignment by TCRdb is unverifiable without DNA. The CDR3 sequence is 13 residues long. The CDR3 protein is CASREGPLSTQYF.

The V gene is TRBV7-2, the J gene TRBJ1-1. In germline, CDR1 is SGHTA, CDR2 FQGNSA. CDR3 size: 13 residues. CDR3 amino acids: CASSLVGWGEAFF. Supplemented by reference TRBV7-2 and TRBJ1-1, the full variable domain reads GAGVSQSPSNKVTEKGKDVELRCDPISGHTALYWYRQSLGQGLEFLIYFQGNSAPDKSGLPSDRFSAERTGGSVSTLTIQRTQQEDSAVYLCASSLVGWGEAFFGQGTRLTVV.

The chain couples TRBV7-2 to TRBJ2-1; TCRdb proposes TRBD2, but this gene call is untestable without DNA. The CDR3 has 17 amino acids. Germline CDR1 and CDR2: SGHTA and FQGNSA. The CDR3 protein is CASSSASGRAGGNEQFF.

The CDR3 protein is CASSPTGYNEQFF. This chain connects TRBV12-3 or TRBV12-4 to TRBJ2-1; TCRdb reports TRBD1, a call that lacks DNA to check it against. The CDR3 has 13 residues.

This sequence joins TRBV29-1 and TRBJ2-5; TCRdb lists TRBD2, though no DNA is available to test this call. CDR1 and CDR2 from the germline V gene are SQVTM and ANQGSEA. This CDR3 has 15 amino acids. CDR3 in amino acids: CSVLTSGRAVETQYF.

The chain employs TRBV14 and TRBJ1-6. The germline V gene encodes CDR1 SGHDN and CDR2 FVKESK. The CDR3 loop spans 14 amino acids. The CDR3: CASSQGGRRSPLHF.

The rearrangement uses TRBV19 and TRBJ1-2; TCRdb picks TRBD1, but there is no DNA to check that call. Looked up from germline, CDR1 is LNHDA and CDR2 is SQIVND (reference sequence). The CDR3 is 14 residues long. The CDR3 sequence: CASSTRKTDGGYTF.

V gene TRBV20-1 combines with J gene TRBJ2-1; there is no DNA to check the TCRdb D call of TRBD1. Germline-derived CDR1 and CDR2 are DFQATT and SNEGSKA (reference sequence). The CDR3 sequence is 14 residues long. The CDR3 sequence: CSARSPGSYNEQFF.

The V and J genes are TRBV28 and TRBJ1-1; TCRdb indicates TRBD1, and absent DNA this call remains unverified. The CDR3 runs 15 residues. CDR1 MDHEN and CDR2 SYDVKM come from the germline V gene. This CDR3 is CASSFLGGQNTEAFF.

The chain uses TRBV19 and TRBJ1-5; absent DNA, TCRdb's TRBD1 call cannot be checked. Germline V gene lookup returns CDR1 LNHDA and CDR2 SQIVND (reference sequence). The CDR3 runs to 14 residues. The CDR3 sequence is CASSTQGAGQPQHF.

The chain carries TRBV2 and TRBJ1-4; the D call of TRBD1 rests on TCRdb alone, since no DNA is present to check it. This CDR3 region has 14 residues. In germline, CDR1 is SNHLY, CDR2 FYNNEI. CDR3 protein: CASSLDRTNEKLFF. Complete variable domain (other parts from reference TRBV2 and TRBJ1-4): EPEVTQTPSHQVTQMGQEVILRCVPISNHLYFYWYRQILGQKVEFLVSFYNNEISEKSEIFDDQFSVERPDGSNFTLKIRSTKLEDSAMYFCASSLDRTNEKLFFGSGTQLSVL.

Here the CDR3 reads CASSFWGSTEAFF. The chain joins TRBV12-3 or TRBV12-4 to TRBJ1-1. The CDR3 totals 13 residues.

V usage is TRBV27 and J usage is TRBJ2-3; as DNA is missing, the TRBD1 call by TCRdb cannot be tested. Germline V gene lookup returns CDR1 MNHEY and CDR2 SMNVEV (reference sequence). This CDR3 comprises 14 residues. The CDR3 protein is CASRTGGWTDTQYF.

The chain has TRBV7-9 and TRBJ2-7; lacking DNA, the TRBD1 call made by TCRdb goes unchecked. The CDR3 consists of 15 residues. Germline CDR1 reads SEHNR; CDR2 reads FQNEAQ (reference sequence). The CDR3: CASSSGGGGSNEQYF.

This chain links TRBV4-2 with TRBJ2-7; the TCRdb D gene call, TRBD1, has no DNA to confirm it. There are 14 residues in the CDR3. The germline gives CDR1 LGHNA, CDR2 YNFKEQ. CDR3 sequence reads: CASSQAAGTYEQYF.

This sequence joins TRBV7-8 and TRBJ2-7; TCRdb's D call, TRBD1, is unchecked because there is no DNA. Germline loops: CDR1 SGHVS, CDR2 FQNEAQ. The CDR3 runs to 12 residues. CDR3 residues: CASLRVRGEQYF. Looking up the rest from reference TRBV7-8 and TRBJ2-7 gives the full variable domain: GAGVSQSPRYKVAKRGQDVALRCDPISGHVSLFWYQQALGQGPEFLTYFQNEAQLDKSGLPSDRFFAERPEGSVSTLKIQRTQQEDSAVYLCASLRVRGEQYFGPGTRLTVT.

The chain has TRBV5-1 and TRBJ2-2. The CDR3 is 13 amino acids. The germline gives CDR1 SGHRS, CDR2 YFSETQ. CDR3 protein: CASSLGRHGELFF.

The V gene is TRBV7-2, the J gene TRBJ1-6. The CDR3 runs to 14 residues. Germline V gene lookup returns CDR1 SGHTA and CDR2 FQGNSA. The CDR3 is CASSLAAVNSPLHF.

V gene TRBV27 combines with J gene TRBJ1-6; as DNA is missing, the TRBD1 call by TCRdb cannot be tested. Germline V gene lookup returns CDR1 MNHEY and CDR2 SMNVEV (reference sequence). CDR3 size: 16 residues. Here the CDR3 reads CASGEQGATYNSPLHF.

CDR3 protein: CASSQVVGELFF. V usage is TRBV4-1 and J usage is TRBJ2-2. The CDR3 totals 12 residues. The germline V gene encodes CDR1 MGHRA and CDR2 YSYEKL.

J is TRBJ1-2 and V is TRBV11-1; TCRdb outputs TRBD1, but without DNA this stays unchecked. The CDR3 is 20 amino acids. Germline CDR1 reads SGHAT; CDR2 reads FQDESV (reference sequence). The CDR3 is CASSLPLNPGQGIPNYGYTF.

The chain combines TRBV7-8 with TRBJ2-7; with no DNA, the TCRdb D assignment of TRBD2 cannot be verified. This CDR3 comprises 16 residues. Germline V gene data show CDR1 as SGHVS and CDR2 as FQNEAQ. The CDR3 spells CASSLHTSGSSYEQYF.